These 7 T cell receptor beta chains share one sample of origin, sequenced in a study of T cell repertoires in cytomegalovirus infection. MiXCR was run by TCRdb on the reads, yielding one entry per CDR3 protein. The repertoire includes around 120,000 distinct CDR3 sequences, less than 55% of them detected once, and roughly 74% sits in the top ten. The antigens these receptors bind are not known. The sequenced sample was CD8+ T cells from cultured PBMCs, obtained from culture after CMV antigen stimulation. These receptors all come from a human donor in good health (CMV status not recorded). Some clones in this sample may be carry-over from other donors' samples.

This clonotype came up many times. The chain has TRBV7-9 and TRBJ2-1; either TRBD1 or TRBD2 may fit D (6 bases each). Germline V gene lookup returns CDR1 SEHNR and CDR2 FQNEAQ (reference sequence). The V end lost 7 bases, the J end lost 10 bases, and 14 bases lay between the germline ends. This CDR3 has 12 amino acids. This CDR3 is CASKMGGEEQFF. The CDR3 bases are TGTGCCAGCAAGATGGGGGGCGAGGAGCAGTTCTTC.

The chain has TRBV19 and TRBJ2-5; D possibly corresponds to TRBD2 (7 bases). The CDR3 covers 17 residues. The V gene lost 0 bases and the J gene lost 5 bases, with 19 bases spanning the gap. Germline V gene sequence: CDR1 LNHDA, CDR2 SQIVND (reference sequence). The CDR3 nucleotides read TGTGCCAGTAGTATAGATCACTGGGGGGGGGCCGTGGAGACCCAGTACTTC. Its translation: CASSIDHWGGAVETQYF.

V and J are TRBV6-5 and TRBJ1-1, with D tentatively TRBD1 (5 bases). CDR3 size: 13 residues. V gave up 5 bases and J gave up 4 bases, with 11 bases separating them. Germline CDR1 and CDR2: MNHEY and SVGAGI. This chain's CDR3 is CASSLGPSTEAFF. CDR3 coding DNA: TGTGCCAGCAGTCTGGGGCCAAGCACTGAAGCTTTCTTT.

This clonotype was seen a handful of times. The chain couples TRBV7-4 to TRBJ1-1; 7 bases agree with TRBD1. Germline CDR1 and CDR2: SGHVT and SQSDAQ. V lost 5 bases and J lost 9; bases outside the gene matches: 15. The length of the CDR3 is 15 residues. CDR3 sequence reads: CASSALGQEPLKAFF. CDR3 in DNA: TGTGCCAGCAGCGCTCTCGGACAGGAGCCGTTGAAAGCTTTCTTT.

In DNA, the CDR3 is TGTGCCAGCAGTTCAGGGCTAGCAGGGCCAGATACGCAGTATTTT. Protein: CASSSGLAGPDTQYF. The genes are TRBV28 and TRBJ2-3; the D gene could be TRBD1 or TRBD2 (5 bases each). CDR3 length equals 15 residues. Germline V gene lookup returns CDR1 MDHEN and CDR2 SYDVKM. The ends were cut back, 4 bases at V and 4 bases at J, with 15 bases in the middle.

The V gene is TRBV30, the J gene TRBJ2-6; D may be TRBD2 (6 bases). V was trimmed by 0 bases and J by 4 bases, leaving 10 bases between them. Per the germline V gene, CDR1 is GTSNPN and CDR2 is SVGIG (reference sequence). This CDR3 comprises 15 residues. The DNA of the CDR3 is TGTGCCTGGAGTGTTGCGGGGCGCGGGGCCAACGTCCTGACTTTC. The encoded protein is CAWSVAGRGANVLTF.

The J gene is TRBJ1-1, the V gene TRBV7-9; D ambiguous. Germline V CDR1 and CDR2: SEHNR, FQNEAQ (reference sequence). V lost 0 bases, J lost 4 bases, and 12 bases lay in between. The CDR3 is 15 residues long. CDR3 protein: CASSLAGPWATEAFF. The CDR3, as DNA: TGTGCCAGCAGCTTAGCTGGTCCCTGGGCCACTGAAGCTTTCTTT. The full variable domain, rest sourced from reference TRBV7-9 and TRBJ1-1, is DTGVSQNPRHKITKRGQNVTFRCDPISEHNRLYWYRQTLGQGPEFLTYFQNEAQLEKSRLLSDRFSAERPKGSFSTLEIQRTEQGDSAMYLCASSLAGPWATEAFFGQGTRLTVV.